Following are 8 T cell receptor beta chains from one sample sequenced in a study of blood T cell repertoires in COVID-19. Assay used: immunoSEQ multiplex PCR; TCRdb lists only in-frame clones, some missing. This repertoire shows more than 80,000 clones, 75% to 90% found once; its top ten account for 1.5% to 2%. The sample comprised peripheral blood. The source of these receptors is a man at least 80 years old with acute or convalescent COVID-19.

The V and J genes are TRBV6-5 and TRBJ2-5, with 8 bases identical to TRBD1. Looked up from germline, CDR1 is MNHEY and CDR2 is SVGAGI. With V trimmed by 1 base and J by 6 bases, 7 bases remained unmatched. The CDR3 runs 15 residues. The CDR3 region is CASSYWTGRRKTQYF. DNA for the CDR3: TGTGCCAGCAGTTACTGGACAGGGCGTAGGAAGACCCAGTACTTC.

This sequence joins TRBV5-7 and TRBJ1-5; D possibly corresponds to TRBD1 (6 bases). TRBV5-7 is an ORF for which the function is uncertain. This CDR3 is 16 amino acids long. Trimming removed 5 bases at V and 1 base at J, with 16 bases between. The CDR3 region has the DNA TGTGCCAGCAGTAACAGGGACGGGGCGAGCAATCAGCCCCAGCATTTT. It encodes CASSNRDGASNQPQHF.

The chain has TRBV7-8 and TRBJ1-5; tentatively, D is TRBD1 (5 bases). From germline, CDR1 is SGHVS and CDR2 FQNEAQ. V was pared by 3 bases and J by 7 bases, with 10 bases between. The CDR3 spans 13 residues. CDR3 bases: TGTGCCAGCAGCTTGGACACCAACCAGCCCCAGCATTTT. Translation: CASSLDTNQPQHF.

The chain couples TRBV28 to TRBJ1-5, with TRBD1 matching 7 bases. The CDR3 is 17 amino acids. CDR1 and CDR2 from the germline V gene are MDHEN and SYDVKM. The V and J ends lost 2 bases and 0 bases, in that order; junction bases with no gene match: 7. The CDR3 here is CASSLGLQGNSNQPQHF. The CDR3 nucleotides read TGTGCCAGCAGTTTAGGACTACAGGGGAATAGCAATCAGCCCCAGCATTTT.

V is TRBV15 and J is TRBJ1-5, with 7 bases aligning to TRBD1. CDR1 is LNHNV and CDR2 is YYDKDF in the germline V gene (reference sequence). The trim removed 5 bases at V and 4 bases at J, leaving 2 bases unmatched. There are 13 residues in the CDR3. DNA of the CDR3: TGTGCCACCAGCCTGGACAGGAATCAGCCCCAGCATTTT. It encodes CATSLDRNQPQHF.

This clone was found a few times. CDR3 DNA: TGTGCCAGCAGCTTACAGGGACTAGGGAATTCACCCCTCCACTTT. This gives the protein CASSLQGLGNSPLHF. V and J are TRBV7-2 and TRBJ1-6; perhaps TRBD1 as D (5 bases). Germline lookup yields CDR1 SGHTA and CDR2 FQGNSA. The CDR3 contains 15 residues. Deletions cut 2 bases from V and 7 bases from J, with 12 bases between.

The chain recombines TRBV6-5 with TRBJ1-5, with D uncertain. The germline V gene encodes CDR1 MNHEY and CDR2 SVGAGI. Trimming cost V 4 bases and J 5 bases, with 15 bases left between them. CDR3 length: 15 amino acids. The CDR3 DNA reads TGTGCCAGCAGTTCTCAGGCAGGTTTTCATCAGCCCCAGCATTTT. This translates into CASSSQAGFHQPQHF.

The V gene is TRBV27, the J gene TRBJ2-1, with D perhaps TRBD2 (6 bases). This CDR3 spans 14 amino acids. Looked up from germline, CDR1 is MNHEY and CDR2 is SMNVEV (reference sequence). Trimming took off 8 bases at V and 8 bases at J, with 19 bases between the two ends. CDR3 region: CASAPGLIIHEQFF. As DNA, the CDR3 is TGTGCCAGCGCCCCCGGACTAATAATCCATGAGCAGTTCTTC.